This T cell receptor beta chain is drawn from a study of blood T cell repertoires in COVID-19. Study context: COVID-19 samples from acute and convalescent phases originated in the United States, Italy and Spain. PBMCs, B-cell-depleted T cells, or T cells were the source of the cDNA or gDNA that made up the material.

Germline CDR1 reads DFQATT; CDR2 reads SNEGSKA (reference sequence). The CDR3 has 16 residues. Original handling: Reference gene primer amplification in the assay estimated nucleated cell counts. Assay used: immunoSEQ multiplex PCR; TCRdb lists only in-frame clones, some missing. V, J and clone size are taken as reported in that table, and D and trimming were inferred from the DNA itself. Of over 100,000 clones in the sample, more than 85% were seen once. Note on this clone: At one of its ends the junction is not consistent with the germline gene, which may arise from a read error.

Enrolled during active infection, Seattle patients were then followed longitudinally. This clonotype was obtained from a man in his sixties with COVID-19, enrolled during active disease. This chain links TRBV20-1 with TRBJ2-2; a weak D match, TRBD1 (6 bases). Sequenced material: peripheral blood. CDR3 nucleotide sequence: TGCAGTGCTAGTAGGGTTGGAACAGGGAACGCCGGGGAGCTGTTTTTT. Encoded protein: CSASRVGTGNAGELFF.